This note documents a single TCR beta chain sequence. Its antigen remains unidentified. This specimen comes from a study of T cells in localized non-small cell lung cancer. Libraries were prepared by immunoSEQ multiplex PCR; TCRdb keeps only in-frame clonotypes and omits some of them. Of 15,000 to 25,000 clones in the sample, about 89% were seen once. Study-level findings and limits: Heterogeneity stays possible, as sequencing covered only one tumor region. Median detection of top 100 tumor clones in adjacent lung was around 59 clones.

The origin of this receptor is a male donor older than 55 with stage I squamous cell lung carcinoma. The sequenced sample was peripheral blood, obtained before any cancer treatment.

The CDR3 reads CASSFLAGLTQREGNTIYF. DNA of the CDR3: TGTGCCAGCAGTTTTTTGGCCGGCCTGACGCAACGAGAGGGAAACACCATATATTTT. The genes are TRBV28 and TRBJ1-3; D unclear. Trimming removed 3 bases at V and 4 bases at J, with 25 bases between. The CDR3 is 19 amino acids. The germline gives CDR1 MDHEN, CDR2 SYDVKM.